The clone carrying this T cell receptor (beta chain) was counted between two and nine times. This sample was taken from a study of blood T cell repertoires in COVID-19. Study background: Italy, Spain and the United States were the sources of the convalescent and acute COVID-19 samples. Sources were T cells, B-cell-depleted T cells, or PBMCs; the material itself was cDNA or gDNA.

In the original analysis: Amplification of reference gene primers was used by the study to estimate nucleated cell counts. Generated by immunoSEQ multiplex PCR, the TCRdb table keeps only in-frame clones and is missing some. That table is the source of V, J and clone size, and D and trimming were worked out from the DNA. Of fewer than 250,000 clones in the sample, approximately 79% were seen once. This CDR3 spans 12 amino acids. The germline V gene encodes CDR1 SGHTA and CDR2 FQGNSA. V lost 3 bases to trimming and J lost 2 bases, with 4 bases between them. This sequence originates from a woman aged 45-60 years with acute or convalescent COVID-19. The rearrangement uses TRBV7-2 and TRBJ2-5; D is unresolved. Sequencing was carried out using peripheral blood. The CDR3 loop is CASSLTQETQYF. For the CDR3, the DNA is TGTGCCAGCAGCTTGACTCAAGAGACCCAGTACTTC.